These 10 T cell receptor beta chains share one sample of origin, sequenced in a study of blood T cell repertoires in COVID-19. Some clones are missing from TCRdb's copy, which holds only in-frame ones; the method was immunoSEQ multiplex PCR. The data hold 200,000 to 250,000 clones, with around four fifths observed a single time. The source material was peripheral blood. These receptors were obtained from a woman older than 75 with acute or convalescent COVID-19.

The V and J genes are TRBV6-5 and TRBJ1-6, with D possibly TRBD1 on 5 matching bases. The CDR3 runs 14 residues. The V end was cut by 6 bases, the J end by 7 bases, with 13 bases between. CDR1 is MNHEY and CDR2 is SVGAGI in the germline V gene. CDR3 bases: TGTGCCAGCAGGGCGGGGGGGGAGAATTCACCCCTCCACTTT. This codes for CASRAGGENSPLHF.

The chain employs TRBV4-2 and TRBJ2-3, with 9 nucleotides matching TRBD2. The CDR3 has 19 residues. V trimming: 4 bases; J trimming: 2 bases; junction bases outside the gene matches: 16. Per the germline V gene, CDR1 is LGHNA and CDR2 is YNFKEQ. CDR3 residues: CASSRTPASGMGNTDTQYF. CDR3 nucleotides: TGTGCCAGCAGCCGAACCCCGGCTAGCGGGATGGGGAACACAGATACGCAGTATTTT.

This clone was seen a handful of times. The CDR3 loop is CASSEFGNEQYF. The DNA of the CDR3 is TGTGCCAGCAGTGAATTCGGGAACGAGCAGTACTTC. The chain is built from TRBV2 and TRBJ2-7; TRBD2 is a possible D gene (5 bases). Trimming stripped 2 bases from V and 5 bases from J, with 7 bases between. CDR3 length equals 12 residues. Germline CDR1 SNHLY, CDR2 FYNNEI.

The gene calls are TRBV29-1 and TRBJ1-1, with D tentatively TRBD1 (5 bases). The V end lost 4 bases, the J end lost 2 bases, and 8 bases lay between the germline ends. Germline lookup yields CDR1 SQVTM and CDR2 ANQGSEA. CDR3 length equals 12 residues. Here the CDR3 reads CSVGRENTEAFF. In nucleotides, the CDR3 is TGCAGCGTTGGCAGGGAAAACACTGAAGCTTTCTTT.

In its sample, this clone was seen a few times. This chain joins TRBV19 and TRBJ1-5; 8 bases are a match to TRBD1. The CDR3 totals 15 residues. The ends lost 6 bases at V and 6 bases at J; junction bases unmatched: 10. CDR1 is LNHDA, CDR2 SQIVND, per germline (reference sequence). The CDR3 here is CASRVGQGASQPQHF. DNA of the CDR3: TGTGCCAGTAGGGTCGGTCAGGGGGCTAGTCAGCCCCAGCATTTT.

This clone came up a few times. The rearrangement joins TRBV4-2 to TRBJ2-4, with a possible D match to TRBD2 (5 bases). The CDR3 runs 12 residues. Trimming cost V 4 bases and J 10 bases, with 11 bases left between them. CDR1 and CDR2 from the germline V gene are LGHNA and YNFKEQ. CDR3 in DNA: TGTGCCAGCAGCCTGGACGGGGAAATTCAGTACTTC. Translation gives CASSLDGEIQYF.

This clone has a single count. V and J are TRBV7-2 and TRBJ2-3; 9 nucleotides agree with TRBD2. Trimming removed 5 bases from V and 2 bases from J; junction bases left unmatched: 5. The germline V gene has CDR1 SGHTA and CDR2 FQGNSA. The CDR3 spans 15 residues. This chain's CDR3 is CASSKAGGHTDTQYF. For the CDR3, the DNA is TGTGCCAGCAGCAAGGCGGGAGGGCACACAGATACGCAGTATTTT.

The V gene is TRBV7-2, the J gene TRBJ2-3; 11 nucleotides agree with TRBD2. V lost 5 bases, J lost 8 bases, and 9 bases stayed unmatched. CDR1 and CDR2 (germline): SGHTA, FQGNSA. The CDR3 is made up of 15 amino acids. As DNA, the CDR3 is TGTGCCAGCAGCACAGCCGGGACTAGCGGTGGTACGCAGTATTTT. It specifies CASSTAGTSGGTQYF.

As to this clone: Other DNA sequences in this specimen translate into the identical CDR3. The chain is built from TRBV7-9 and TRBJ1-1, with TRBD1 matching over 7 bases. Looked up from germline, CDR1 is SEHNR and CDR2 is FQNEAQ (reference sequence). Losses at the gene ends were 5 bases for V and 1 base for J; bases not matched to a gene: 4. The CDR3 is made up of 14 amino acids. CDR3 protein: CASSLGQANTEAFF. DNA for the CDR3: TGTGCCAGCAGCCTCGGACAGGCGAACACTGAAGCTTTCTTT.

This clone occurred once. The chain recombines TRBV27 with TRBJ1-2; 8 nucleotides match TRBD1. CDR1 and CDR2 (germline): MNHEY, SMNVEV (reference sequence). This CDR3 spans 13 amino acids. V dropped 6 bases and J dropped 8; count of bases not matched to a gene: 8. Written as DNA, the CDR3 is TGTGCCAGCAGATCCTCCGGGACAGGAGGCTACACCTTC. Translating gives CASRSSGTGGYTF.